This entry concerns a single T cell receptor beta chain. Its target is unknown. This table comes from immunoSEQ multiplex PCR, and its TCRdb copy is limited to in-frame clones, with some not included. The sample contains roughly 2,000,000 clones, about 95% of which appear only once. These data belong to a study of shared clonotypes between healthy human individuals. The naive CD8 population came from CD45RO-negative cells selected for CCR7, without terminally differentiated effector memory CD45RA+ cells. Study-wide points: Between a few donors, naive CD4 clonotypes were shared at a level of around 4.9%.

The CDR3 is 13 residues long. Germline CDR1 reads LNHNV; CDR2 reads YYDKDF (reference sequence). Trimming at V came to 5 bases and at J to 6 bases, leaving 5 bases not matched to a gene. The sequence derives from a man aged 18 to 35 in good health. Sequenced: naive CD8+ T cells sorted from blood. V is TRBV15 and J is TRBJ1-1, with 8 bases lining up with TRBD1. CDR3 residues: CATSADRGAEAFF. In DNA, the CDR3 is TGTGCCACCAGCGCCGACAGGGGCGCTGAAGCTTTCTTT.